The sequence of this T cell receptor beta chain was determined in a study of CD8 T cells in ankylosing spondylitis. This clonotype has ten or more counts. Its target is unknown. Preparation of TCR beta libraries was done by quantitative 5'-RACE with molecular barcodes. TCRdb recomputed calls from the 5' RACE reads with MiXCR, one row per CDR3 protein. Of about 480,000 distinct CDR3 sequences listed, 15% to 20% were seen once; the top ten hold 1%. Overall study findings and caveats: Among TCR beta sequences, a motif of fewer than 10 highly homologous variants appeared characteristic of ankylosing spondylitis blood. Disease-associated clonotypes exhibited CD8+ identity and were relatively infrequent in peripheral blood. According to the report, clones linked to the disease were significantly enriched in matched synovial fluid samples taken from ankylosing spondylitis patients. Before this, some motif variants had been reported in reactive arthritis synovial fluid and blood.

CDR1 and CDR2 (germline): KGHSH, LQKENI. The CDR3 contains 14 residues. Trimming shortened V by 5 bases and J by 0 bases, and 10 bases separated the two germline ends. This sequence originates from a male donor with ankylosing spondylitis. The sample was blood, either unsorted or a sorted T cell fraction (not recorded which). The V call is TRBV18, the J call TRBJ1-1; D might be TRBD1 (5 bases). This chain's CDR3 is CASSATGVNTEAFF. For the CDR3, the DNA is TGTGCCAGCTCAGCAACAGGCGTGAACACTGAAGCTTTCTTT.